One T cell receptor beta chain is described in this entry. The CDR3 consists of 11 residues. The V gene lost 4 bases and the J gene lost 8 bases, with 6 bases spanning the gap. Germline V gene sequence: CDR1 SEHNR, CDR2 FQNEAQ (reference sequence). How the authors handled the data: Amplifying reference gene primers gave estimates of nucleated cell counts. Generated by immunoSEQ multiplex PCR, the TCRdb table keeps only in-frame clones and is missing some. The V and J calls and clone size come from that table; D and trimming were worked out from the DNA. This sample yields some 250,000 clones, of which 86% are seen a single time; more than 9% belongs to the top ten. The entry originates in a study of blood T cell repertoires in COVID-19.

The chain uses TRBV7-9 and TRBJ2-1; D remains ambiguous. This TCR was sampled from a man at least 80 years old with acute or convalescent COVID-19. Sequencing was performed on peripheral blood. The CDR3 loop is CASSSVYEQFF. The DNA of the CDR3 is TGTGCCAGCAGCTCGGTCTATGAGCAGTTCTTC. Full variable domain (missing parts from reference TRBV7-9 and TRBJ2-1): DTGVSQNPRHKITKRGQNVTFRCDPISEHNRLYWYRQTLGQGPEFLTYFQNEAQLEKSRLLSDRFSAERPKGSFSTLEIQRTEQGDSAMYLCASSSVYEQFFGPGTRLTVL.